The source of this T cell receptor beta chain is a study of shared clonotypes between healthy human individuals. This clone showed up just once. CD45RO-negative, CCR7-positively selected cells formed the naive CD8 fraction, excluding terminally differentiated effector memory CD45RA+ cells. Repertoires were generated with immunoSEQ multiplex PCR, while TCRdb's copy carries only in-frame clones and drops some. The sample yields some 2,100,000 clones, about 92% seen once. This clonotype was obtained from a man aged 18-30 years in good health. Some clones in this sample may be carry-over from other donors' samples. The sequencing sample was made of naive CD8+ T cells from PBMCs.

CDR3 loop: CASSPPAGANNEKLFF. In DNA, the CDR3 is TGTGCCAGCAGCCCCCCCGCAGGGGCCAATAATGAAAAACTGTTTTTT. The chain combines TRBV7-9 with TRBJ1-4; tentatively, D is TRBD1 (6 bases). Germline-derived CDR1 and CDR2 are SEHNR and FQNEAQ (reference sequence). V dropped 5 bases and J dropped 4 bases, with 17 bases sitting between them. This CDR3 contains 16 residues.